One TCR beta chain is described in this entry. This specimen comes from a study of T cell changes during pregnancy in multiple sclerosis. This table comes from immunoSEQ multiplex PCR, and its TCRdb copy is limited to in-frame clones, with some not included. The sample gives some 37,000 clones, more than 85% of which show up once; roughly an eighth is in the top ten. The V gene lost 0 bases and the J gene lost 8 bases, with 10 bases spanning the gap. Germline CDR1 reads SGDLS; CDR2 reads YYNGEE. The CDR3 covers 13 residues. The chain couples TRBV9 to TRBJ2-3, with unresolved D. The sequenced sample was CD8+ T cells from peripheral blood mononuclear cells, obtained after pregnancy. This receptor was obtained from a female donor with multiple sclerosis, enrolled in a pregnancy study. The CDR3 spells CASSVDNPGTQYF. The CDR3 nucleotides read TGTGCCAGCAGCGTAGATAACCCCGGTACGCAGTATTTT.